This T cell receptor beta chain was recorded in a study of cytomegalovirus exposure and HLA in healthy donors. Whole-study results and caveats: Later work associated around 18,000 TCR beta sequences with HLA alleles at 0.05 false discovery rate.

60 Vbeta and 13 Jbeta primers were used in PCR. Assay used: immunoSEQ multiplex PCR; TCRdb lists only in-frame clones, some missing. The data show 150,000 to 200,000 clones, 80% to 90% seen once. This clone is a singleton in its sample. Its antigen is still unknown. The CDR3 spans 16 residues. Per germline, CDR1 LGHNA and CDR2 YNFKEQ. V gave up 3 bases and J gave up 0 bases, with 11 bases separating them. This chain uses TRBV4-2 with TRBJ1-4, with D uncertain. The TCR originated in a man aged 18 to 35 in good health and CMV-seropositive. Material: PBMCs. As DNA, the CDR3 is TGTGCCAGCAGCCAGGCTGCAGGTGCAACTAATGAAAAACTGTTTTTT. Its translation is CASSQAAGATNEKLFF.